Presented here are 3 T cell receptor beta chains from one specimen sequenced in a study of cytomegalovirus exposure and HLA in healthy donors. PCR involved 60 Vbeta and 13 Jbeta primers. The table came from immunoSEQ multiplex PCR; TCRdb's copy has only in-frame clones and leaves some out. The table lists hundreds of thousands of clones, more than 75% of them singletons, with 3% to 4.5% in the top ten. Sequencing was carried out using PBMCs. Every receptor here comes from a male donor in good health and CMV-seronegative.

Points on this clone: The same CDR3 can be traced to other DNA sequences in this sample. The chain uses TRBV5-1 and TRBJ2-3; unclear D gene. The CDR3 totals 14 residues. Germline assignment: CDR1 SGHRS and CDR2 YFSETQ. V lost 4 bases and J 3 bases, leaving 12 bases between the germline ends. The CDR3 spells CASSPTSPTDTQYF. CDR3 coding DNA: TGCGCCAGCAGCCCGACAAGTCCTACAGATACGCAGTATTTT.

CDR3 DNA sequence: TGCGCCAGCAGCCAAACTAGCTCGGCAGATACGCAGTATTTT. Residues: CASSQTSSADTQYF. The V call is TRBV5-1, the J call TRBJ2-3, with D tentatively TRBD2 (6 bases). The germline gives CDR1 SGHRS, CDR2 YFSETQ. The CDR3 is made up of 14 amino acids. The germline V and J ends were trimmed by 4 bases and 4 bases, with 13 bases remaining between them.

V usage is TRBV11-2 and J usage is TRBJ1-1; no reliable D call. From germline, CDR1 is SGHAT and CDR2 FQNNGV. This CDR3 comprises 15 residues. V was trimmed by 5 bases and J by 2 bases, leaving 15 bases between them. CDR3 protein: CASSPYGGPNTEAFF. CDR3 sequence (DNA): TGTGCCAGCAGCCCCTACGGAGGGCCCAACACTGAAGCTTTCTTT.